This entry features one T cell receptor (beta chain) sequence. Study processing details: The assay estimated nucleated cells by amplifying reference gene primers. Clones were sequenced by immunoSEQ multiplex PCR, and TCRdb holds only the in-frame ones, with some missing. Clonal size and the V and J genes are those of that table, whereas D and trimming came from the DNA. The table includes about 26,000 clones, 82% detected once. V gave up 3 bases and J gave up 2 bases, with 5 bases separating them. CDR1 SGHVS and CDR2 FNYEAQ come from the germline V gene. The CDR3 has 14 residues. This specimen comes from a study of blood T cell repertoires in COVID-19. About the research overall: COVID-19 samples, acute and convalescent, were from the United States, Italy and Spain. From T cells, B-cell-depleted T cells, or PBMCs came the material, which was cDNA or gDNA.

This TCR derives from a human donor in a cohort sampled during active COVID-19. The sample taken for sequencing was peripheral blood. The chain uses TRBV7-6 and TRBJ2-6; no clear D gene. CDR3 bases: TGTGCCAGCAGCTTTCGGGCTGGGGCCAACGTCCTGACTTTC. Protein product: CASSFRAGANVLTF.